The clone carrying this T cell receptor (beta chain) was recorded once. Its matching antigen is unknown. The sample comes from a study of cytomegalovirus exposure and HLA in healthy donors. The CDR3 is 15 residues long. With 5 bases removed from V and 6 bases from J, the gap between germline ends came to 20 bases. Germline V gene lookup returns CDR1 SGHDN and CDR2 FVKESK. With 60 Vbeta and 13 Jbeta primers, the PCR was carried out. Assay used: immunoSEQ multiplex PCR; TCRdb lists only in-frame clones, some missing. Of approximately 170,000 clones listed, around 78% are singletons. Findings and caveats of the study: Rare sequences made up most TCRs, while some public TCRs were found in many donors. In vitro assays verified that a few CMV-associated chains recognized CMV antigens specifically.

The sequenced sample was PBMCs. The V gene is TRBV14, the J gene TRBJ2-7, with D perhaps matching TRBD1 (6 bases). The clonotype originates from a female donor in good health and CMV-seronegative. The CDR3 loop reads CASSWGPFLTREQYF. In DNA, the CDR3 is TGTGCCAGCAGCTGGGGGCCCTTCTTAACCCGCGAGCAGTACTTC.